Presented here are 32 T cell receptor beta chains from one specimen sequenced in a study of Graves' ophthalmopathy and Graves' hyperthyroidism. The authors amplified TCR beta CDR3 regions from RNA transcripts. First-round RT-PCR relied on HTBI primers, and a second-round multiplex PCR came next. A single record per CDR3 protein comes from TCRdb applying MiXCR to the multiplex PCR reads. The data show 600,000 to 950,000 distinct CDR3 sequences, roughly 41% seen once. Sequenced material: peripheral blood. Every receptor here comes from an adult man with Graves' ophthalmopathy.

In its sample, this clonotype was seen a few times. One end of the junction fails to match germline, which may point to a read error. The genes are TRBV7-9 and TRBJ1-5, with a possible D match to TRBD1 (6 bases). Germline V gene data show CDR1 as SEHNR and CDR2 as FQNEAQ (reference sequence). This CDR3 has 17 amino acids. CDR3 amino acids: CASSQDGWEGGDQPQHF. Here the CDR3 DNA reads TGCGCCAGCAGCCAAGATGGCTGGGAAGGGGGGGATCAGCCCCAGCATTTT.

This clonotype was detected a few times. The J gene is TRBJ1-4, the V gene TRBV6-5; D is unresolved. V was cut by 5 bases and J by 7 bases, with 11 bases left in between. The germline gives CDR1 MNHEY, CDR2 SVGAGI. The length of the CDR3 is 13 residues. CDR3 amino acids: CASSQVVREKLFF. In DNA form, the CDR3 reads TGTGCCAGCAGTCAGGTGGTTCGTGAAAAACTGTTTTTT.

Comment on this clonotype: This is likely a read error, given that the CDR3 carries no conserved phenylalanine or tryptophan at its end. The chain joins TRBV25-1 to TRBJ1-1; TRBD1 aligns across 8 bases. CDR3 length: 18 amino acids. Germline CDR1 MGHDK, CDR2 SYGVNS. The ends lost 6 bases at V and 10 bases at J; junction bases unmatched: 25. CDR3: CASSLRPSWGQVRDGAFL. CDR3 coding DNA: TGTGCCAGCAGCCTACGACCCTCCTGGGGACAGGTCCGCGATGGAGCTTTCCTT.

This clonotype was found a few times. The chain has TRBV7-9 and TRBJ1-4; D might be TRBD1 (5 bases). Germline values: CDR1 SEHNR, CDR2 FQNEAQ (reference sequence). The V end was cut by 6 bases, the J end by 7 bases, with 12 bases between. The CDR3 covers 13 residues. The CDR3 nucleotides are TGTGCCAGCAGGACAGCTATAAGTGAAAAACTGTTTTTT. It specifies CASRTAISEKLFF.

There are many counts of this clonotype. The V gene is TRBV10-3, the J gene TRBJ1-3, with 7 bases aligning to TRBD1. V was pared by 9 bases and J by 2 bases, with 7 bases of the junction left unmatched. Germline CDR1 and CDR2: ENHRY and SYGVKD. CDR3 length: 14 amino acids. The CDR3 sequence is CAIRETGTGNTIYF. Written as DNA, the CDR3 is TGTGCCATTAGGGAGACAGGGACTGGAAACACCATATATTTT.

This clonotype occurred many times. V and J are TRBV7-9 and TRBJ1-2; TRBD1 aligns across 7 bases. Trimming took 5 bases from V and 5 from J; bases not matched to a gene: 5. The CDR3 contains 13 residues. Germline lookup yields CDR1 SEHNR and CDR2 FQNEAQ (reference sequence). The CDR3 region is CASSTGTVYGYTF. CDR3 nucleotide sequence: TGTGCCAGCAGCACAGGGACAGTATATGGCTACACCTTC.

V is TRBV7-9 and J is TRBJ1-1; weak D call: TRBD1 (6 bases). Trimming cost V 5 bases and J 1 base, with 14 bases left between them. This CDR3 spans 15 amino acids. Germline values: CDR1 SEHNR, CDR2 FQNEAQ (reference sequence). The CDR3 is CASSTQGLGNTEAFF. DNA of the CDR3: TGTGCCAGCAGCACACAGGGTTTGGGGAACACTGAAGCTTTCTTT.

There are a few counts of this clonotype. The chain uses TRBV20-1 and TRBJ1-2, with TRBD1 matching 9 bases. Per the germline V gene, CDR1 is DFQATT and CDR2 is SNEGSKA (reference sequence). The V segment lost 0 bases and the J segment 3 bases; nucleotides outside the gene matches: 5. This CDR3 comprises 15 residues. DNA of the CDR3: TGCAGTGCTAGAGATAGGGACAGGGTCGACTATGGCTACACCTTC. The encoded protein is CSARDRDRVDYGYTF.

This chain uses TRBV20-1 with TRBJ1-6; 7 bases line up with TRBD1. The V segment lost 6 bases and the J segment 1 base; nucleotides outside the gene matches: 9. Germline CDR1 DFQATT, CDR2 SNEGSKA (reference sequence). CDR3 length: 16 residues. In DNA, the CDR3 is TGCAGTGCCCAAACCCCAGGGGGTTCCTATAATTCACCCCTCCACTTT. Translating gives CSAQTPGGSYNSPLHF.

V and J are TRBV15 and TRBJ2-6; 9 bases line up with TRBD1. Looked up from germline, CDR1 is LNHNV and CDR2 is YYDKDF (reference sequence). Trimming took 1 base from V and 4 from J; bases not matched to a gene: 17. This CDR3 spans 21 amino acids. The CDR3: CATSRGTAYGTGQNGANVLTF. The CDR3 region has the DNA TGTGCCACCAGCAGAGGGACAGCCTACGGGACAGGGCAGAACGGGGCCAACGTCCTGACTTTC.

This clonotype was seen many times. The genes are TRBV10-3 and TRBJ1-1; weak D call: TRBD1 (6 bases). Trimming shortened V by 10 bases and J by 1 base, and 19 bases separated the two germline ends. The CDR3 runs 15 residues. Germline V gene lookup returns CDR1 ENHRY and CDR2 SYGVKD. The CDR3 loop is CASTLWDIRNTEAFF. The CDR3 coding sequence is TGTGCCAGCACCTTATGGGACATCCGGAACACTGAAGCTTTCTTT.

This clonotype was seen only a few times. This rearrangement joins TRBV25-1 to TRBJ1-3; D is ambiguous. Germline assignment: CDR1 MGHDK and CDR2 SYGVNS. This CDR3 region has 15 residues. The V and J ends lost 5 bases and 5 bases respectively, with 16 bases between them. CDR3: CASSSSRRARNTIYF. The CDR3 DNA follows: TGTGCCAGCAGTTCCTCGCGAAGGGCCAGAAACACCATATATTTT.

This clonotype was observed a few times. The chain recombines TRBV6-5 with TRBJ1-2, with TRBD1 matching over 7 bases. V was pared by 1 base and J by 6 bases, with 5 bases of the junction left unmatched. The CDR3 consists of 14 residues. Germline-derived CDR1 and CDR2 are MNHEY and SVGAGI. CDR3: CASSYYPGGDGYTF. The CDR3, as DNA: TGTGCCAGCAGTTACTATCCAGGGGGAGATGGCTACACCTTC.

V is TRBV12-5 and J is TRBJ1-1, with a tentative D call TRBD1 (6 bases). The CDR3 runs 14 residues. Deletions cut 7 bases from V and 5 bases from J, with 17 bases between. Germline lookup yields CDR1 LGHNT and CDR2 FRNRAP. CDR3 region: CASAKQGYGTEAFF. The CDR3 coding sequence is TGTGCTAGTGCCAAACAGGGTTACGGTACTGAAGCTTTCTTT. The whole variable domain, filled in from reference TRBV12-5 and TRBJ1-1, reads DARVTQTPRHKVTEMGQEVTMRCQPILGHNTVFWYRQTMMQGLELLAYFRNRAPLDDSGMPKDRFSAEMPDATLATLKIQPSEPRDSAVYFCASAKQGYGTEAFFGQGTRLTVV.

This clonotype was counted many times. The CDR3 nucleotides read TGTGCCAGCAGCTTGACAACCAACCGAGATGACAGAACCTACGAGCAGTACTTC. This gives the protein CASSLTTNRDDRTYEQYF. The rearrangement links TRBV11-2 to TRBJ2-7; tentatively, D is TRBD1 (5 bases). The germline CDR1 and CDR2 sequences are SGHAT and FQNNGV. CDR3 length: 18 amino acids. Trimming pared 3 bases from V and 2 bases from J, leaving 23 bases between. The whole variable domain, filled in from reference TRBV11-2 and TRBJ2-7, reads EAGVAQSPRYKIIEKRQSVAFWCNPISGHATLYWYQQILGQGPKLLIQFQNNGVVDDSQLPKDRFSAERLKGVDSTLKIQPAKLEDSAVYLCASSLTTNRDDRTYEQYFGPGTRLTVT.

This clonotype was observed a single time. The rearrangement uses TRBV25-1 and TRBJ2-7, with 7 bases identical to TRBD1. Germline-derived CDR1 and CDR2 are MGHDK and SYGVNS. Trimming took 3 bases from V and 4 from J; bases not matched to a gene: 9. This CDR3 has 15 amino acids. The CDR3 loop is CASSDWDSGVYEQYF. CDR3 DNA sequence: TGTGCCAGCAGTGACTGGGACAGTGGCGTTTACGAGCAGTACTTC.

The chain uses TRBV2 and TRBJ1-2, with TRBD1 as a possible D gene (6 bases). The CDR3 length is 13 residues. Germline-derived CDR1 and CDR2 are SNHLY and FYNNEI. The CDR3 coding sequence is TGTGCGGACAGTGAACGGCAGGTCTATGGCTACACCTTC. Translated, it gives CADSERQVYGYTF.

The genes are TRBV7-2 and TRBJ2-4; D not certain. The V gene lost 1 base and the J gene lost 9 bases, with 22 bases spanning the gap. Germline V gives CDR1 SGHTA, CDR2 FQGNSA. The CDR3 runs 17 residues. CDR3 nucleotides: TGTGCCAGCAGCTTAGAGTGTGAGGTTCCCTCTCTCTGCATTCAGTACTTC. Its translation is CASSLECEVPSLCIQYF.

This clonotype was found a few times. The chain uses TRBV2 and TRBJ1-4; TRBD1 matches 8 bases. CDR3 length equals 17 residues. With 3 bases clipped from V and 0 bases from J, the junction kept 6 bases outside the gene matches. CDR1 is SNHLY, CDR2 FYNNEI, per germline. This CDR3 is CASSEGKTGATNEKLFF. The CDR3 bases are TGTGCCAGCAGTGAGGGGAAGACAGGGGCAACTAATGAAAAACTGTTTTTT.

The chain links TRBV19 to TRBJ1-5; 9 positions match TRBD1. CDR3 length equals 19 residues. J lost 2 bases, V lost 1 base, and 12 bases had no gene match. Germline CDR1 and CDR2: LNHDA and SQIVND (reference sequence). Here the CDR3 DNA reads TGTGCCAGTAGTATAGGAGGGACAGGGTTGATTGTGCGCAATCAGCCCCAGCATTTT. This translates into CASSIGGTGLIVRNQPQHF.

In regard to this clonotype: This clone may be a read error of a much larger clone one base away. The CDR3 end shows no conserved phenylalanine or tryptophan, and so a read error is likely. The chain couples TRBV7-2 to TRBJ1-2; D unclear. The CDR3 contains 12 residues. V was shortened by 2 bases and J by 6 bases, with 7 bases between the two germline ends. In germline, CDR1 is SGHTA, CDR2 FQGNSA. CDR3 amino acids: CASSLRVDGYTS. In DNA form, the CDR3 reads TGTGCCAGCAGCTTAAGGGTGGATGGCTACACCTCC.

This clonotype was found a few times. This chain links TRBV14 with TRBJ1-4, with D maybe TRBD1 (6 bases). Germline CDR1 and CDR2: SGHDN and FVKESK. There are 16 residues in the CDR3. Trimming stripped 4 bases from V and 5 bases from J, with 17 bases between. As DNA, the CDR3 is TGTGCCAGCAGCCGCGGGATGGGGGGCAAGAATGAAAAACTGTTTTTT. Translated, it gives CASSRGMGGKNEKLFF.

This clonotype was counted only a few times. CDR3 protein: CASSSSTGGGRPQHF. Here the CDR3 DNA reads TGCGCCAGCAGCTCTAGTACAGGGGGCGGCCGGCCCCAGCATTTT. The chain is built from TRBV5-1 and TRBJ1-5; TRBD1 aligns across 9 bases. J gave up 9 bases and V 3 bases, and 10 bases lay outside the gene matches. The germline gives CDR1 SGHRS, CDR2 YFSETQ. This CDR3 region has 15 residues.

This clonotype was counted a few times. The chain combines TRBV20-1 with TRBJ1-5; TRBD1 aligns across 7 bases. The CDR3 runs to 15 residues. V lost 1 base to trimming and J lost 1 base; unmatched junction nucleotides: 4. CDR1 is DFQATT and CDR2 is SNEGSKA in the germline V gene (reference sequence). CDR3: CSARVAQGSNQPQHF. The CDR3 nucleotides read TGCAGTGCTAGAGTAGCACAGGGGAGCAATCAGCCCCAGCATTTT.

This clonotype turned up a few times. This chain joins TRBV6-1 and TRBJ1-5; D might be TRBD1 (5 bases). Trimming cost V 4 bases and J 0 bases, with 13 bases left between them. The CDR3 length is 16 residues. In germline, CDR1 is MNHNS, CDR2 SASEGT. The CDR3 loop reads CASSVIGGSSNQPQHF. The DNA of the CDR3 is TGTGCCAGCAGTGTCATTGGGGGGAGTAGCAATCAGCCCCAGCATTTT.

To note about this clonotype: Just one base apart from a much larger clone, this may be a read error. The CDR3: CASSDRNAGELFF. The CDR3 DNA follows: TGTGCCAGCAGTGACAGGAACGCCGGGGAGCTGTTTTTT. The V and J genes are TRBV7-9 and TRBJ2-2, with D possibly TRBD1 on 6 matching bases. Germline CDR1 SEHNR, CDR2 FQNEAQ (reference sequence). This CDR3 region has 13 residues.

The table lists this clonotype with a few counts. The chain links TRBV27 to TRBJ2-3; D could derive from TRBD1 or TRBD2 (5 bases each). The V end was cut by 6 bases, the J end by 4 bases, with 17 bases between. The CDR3 consists of 15 residues. From germline, CDR1 is MNHEY and CDR2 SMNVEV (reference sequence). CDR3 sequence reads: CASSAGTGVSDTQYF. CDR3 DNA: TGTGCCAGCAGCGCCGGGACGGGCGTATCAGATACGCAGTATTTT.

This clonotype occurred many times. The rearrangement uses TRBV7-9 and TRBJ2-5; a weak D match, TRBD1 (5 bases). The CDR3 has 13 amino acids. CDR1 SEHNR and CDR2 FQNEAQ come from the germline V gene (reference sequence). Trimming shortened V by 3 bases and J by 2 bases, and 7 bases separated the two germline ends. CDR3 residues: CASSLRQQETQYF. The CDR3 DNA is TGTGCCAGCAGCTTGCGACAGCAAGAGACCCAGTACTTC.

As regards this clonotype: This may stem from a read error, because a much larger clone lies one nucleotide away. The chain joins TRBV20-1 to TRBJ2-7; maybe TRBD1 (5 bases). Germline V lookup: CDR1 DFQATT, CDR2 SNEGSKA (reference sequence). V lost 7 bases and J lost 3, with 7 bases in between. CDR3 size: 10 residues. The CDR3 spells CSVRGYEQYF. For the CDR3, the DNA is TGCAGTGTTAGGGGCTACGAGCAGTACTTC.

This chain uses TRBV10-2 with TRBJ1-2, with D perhaps matching TRBD1 (5 bases). This CDR3 comprises 12 residues. Trimming stripped 1 base from V and 13 bases from J, with 13 bases between. Per germline, CDR1 WSHSY and CDR2 SAAADI. CDR3 bases: TGCGCCAGCAGTGAGTTGGCGAGCGGGGCCACCTTC. It is translated as CASSELASGATF.

The sample holds many counts of this clonotype. J is TRBJ2-5 and V is TRBV20-1; TRBD2 agrees at 14 bases. The V gene's germline CDR1 is DFQATT and CDR2 SNEGSKA (reference sequence). Unmatched junction bases numbered 4, after V lost 1 base and J lost 3 bases. This CDR3 has 16 amino acids. CDR3 DNA sequence: TGCAGTGCTAGAGGACTAGCGGGAGGGCCCAAAGAGACCCAGTACTTC. It yields the protein CSARGLAGGPKETQYF.

The table lists this clonotype with a few counts. V is TRBV2 and J is TRBJ1-3, with D maybe TRBD1 (6 bases). Deletions cut 3 bases from V and 0 bases from J, with 12 bases between. The CDR3 is 16 residues long. Germline V gene lookup returns CDR1 SNHLY and CDR2 FYNNEI. Here the CDR3 DNA reads TGTGCCAGCAGTGAGATAAGGGGGGACTCTGGAAACACCATATATTTT. Protein sequence: CASSEIRGDSGNTIYF.